This passage covers 23 T cell receptor beta chains from one sample sequenced in a study of T cell responses to AZD1222 COVID-19 vaccine. Repertoires were generated with immunoSEQ multiplex PCR, while TCRdb's copy carries only in-frame clones and drops some. The sample carries 150,000 to 200,000 clones, 80% to 90% recorded once. Sequencing was performed on peripheral blood, taken 28 days after the second AZD1222 dose. Every receptor here comes from an adult who received the AZD1222 COVID-19 vaccine.

The rearrangement joins TRBV19 to TRBJ1-5; the D gene is possibly TRBD1 (5 bases). Trimming shortened V by 6 bases and J by 5 bases, and 14 bases separated the two germline ends. Germline V CDR1 and CDR2: LNHDA, SQIVND (reference sequence). The CDR3 spans 14 residues. The CDR3 sequence: CASRVVGADQPQHF. The DNA for the CDR3 is TGTGCCAGTAGAGTGGTAGGGGCTGATCAGCCCCAGCATTTT.

The CDR3 bases are TGTGCCAGCAGCCTCCGGGCGGGGGGGGATCAAGAGACCCAGTACTTC. It is translated as CASSLRAGGDQETQYF. The V gene is TRBV4-2, the J gene TRBJ2-5, with 9 bases fitting TRBD2. V lost 4 bases to trimming and J lost 2 bases; unmatched junction nucleotides: 8. CDR1 is LGHNA and CDR2 is YNFKEQ in the germline V gene. This CDR3 comprises 16 residues.

The chain couples TRBV4-2 to TRBJ1-1, with 9 bases matching TRBD1. V lost 1 base and J lost 1; bases outside the gene matches: 1. From germline, CDR1 is LGHNA and CDR2 YNFKEQ. The CDR3 spans 15 residues. CDR3 DNA: TGTGCCAGCAGCCAAGCGGGACAGGGGAACACTGAAGCTTTCTTT. Translated: CASSQAGQGNTEAFF.

This chain connects TRBV11-2 to TRBJ2-1, with 8 bases matching TRBD2. The CDR3 is made up of 15 amino acids. Unmatched junction bases numbered 7, after V lost 5 bases and J lost 4 bases. Germline-derived CDR1 and CDR2 are SGHAT and FQNNGV. The CDR3 DNA reads TGTGCCAGCAGCCACGGGACTAGATTTTACAATGAGCAGTTCTTC. Protein: CASSHGTRFYNEQFF. The whole variable domain, filled in from reference TRBV11-2 and TRBJ2-1, reads EAGVAQSPRYKIIEKRQSVAFWCNPISGHATLYWYQQILGQGPKLLIQFQNNGVVDDSQLPKDRFSAERLKGVDSTLKIQPAKLEDSAVYLCASSHGTRFYNEQFFGPGTRLTVL.

The chain links TRBV6-2 or TRBV6-3 to TRBJ1-2; D not resolved. In germline, CDR1 is MNHEY, CDR2 SVGEGT. The CDR3 runs to 11 residues. Between the trimmed V and J ends, which lost 2 bases and 8 bases, there was a span of 6 bases. DNA of the CDR3: TGTGCCAGCAGTTACAGGGCCGGCTACACCTTC. It translates to CASSYRAGYTF.

J is TRBJ1-5 and V is TRBV30, with 9 nucleotides matching TRBD1. The CDR3 runs 13 residues. Losses at the gene ends were 3 bases for V and 4 bases for J; bases not matched to a gene: 1. Germline V gene data show CDR1 as GTSNPN and CDR2 as SVGIG (reference sequence). The CDR3 loop reads CAWRGQGNQPQHF. In DNA, the CDR3 is TGTGCCTGGAGAGGACAGGGGAATCAGCCCCAGCATTTT.

CDR3 protein: CASSQRHLNTGELFF. The CDR3 DNA reads as TGTGCCAGCAGCCAACGCCACTTGAACACCGGGGAGCTGTTTTTT. The chain recombines TRBV3-1 (or the pseudogene TRBV3-2) with TRBJ2-2, with D unresolved. Germline CDR1 LGHDT, CDR2 YNNKEL (reference sequence). V was pared by 2 bases and J by 1 base, with 8 bases between. The CDR3 loop spans 15 amino acids.

In its sample, this clone was seen many times. This chain connects TRBV7-2 to TRBJ2-5; 8 bases map to TRBD1. The CDR3 covers 15 residues. V lost 1 base and J lost 5; bases outside the gene matches: 6. Germline-derived CDR1 and CDR2 are SGHTA and FQGNSA. The CDR3 region is CASSLEGRGPETQYF. The CDR3 DNA reads as TGTGCCAGCAGCTTAGAGGGCAGGGGGCCGGAGACCCAGTACTTC.

V is TRBV11-1 and J is TRBJ1-1, with no clear D. The CDR3 covers 13 residues. Trimming stripped 4 bases from V and 0 bases from J, with 6 bases between. Germline loops: CDR1 SGHAT, CDR2 FQDESV (reference sequence). In DNA form, the CDR3 reads TGTGCCAGCAGCTCCGACATGAACACTGAAGCTTTCTTT. Its translation is CASSSDMNTEAFF.

The chain combines TRBV9 with TRBJ1-4, with 10 bases lining up with TRBD1. V shed 3 bases, J shed 8 bases, and the junction held 4 bases outside the gene matches. This CDR3 spans 14 amino acids. Germline assignment: CDR1 SGDLS and CDR2 YYNGEE. CDR3 sequence (DNA): TGTGCCAGCAGCGGACAGGGGGCAGTAGAAAAACTGTTTTTT. It yields the protein CASSGQGAVEKLFF.

J is TRBJ2-1 and V is TRBV6-5, with D unresolved. The CDR3 runs 14 residues. V was shortened by 8 bases and J by 5 bases, with 16 bases between the two germline ends. In germline, CDR1 is MNHEY, CDR2 SVGAGI. The CDR3 DNA follows: TGTGCCAGCCTAAGAGACTCCCCCCACAATGAGCAGTTCTTC. Its protein is CASLRDSPHNEQFF.

This sequence joins TRBV6-2 or TRBV6-3 and TRBJ2-5, with D possibly matching TRBD2 (6 bases). The V end lost 6 bases, the J end lost 1 base, and 9 bases lay between the germline ends. CDR3 length: 13 residues. CDR1 and CDR2 (germline): MNHEY, SVGEGT. The CDR3, as DNA: TGTGCCAGCAGCCGGACTACCCAAGAGACCCAGTACTTC. Protein: CASSRTTQETQYF.

The chain uses TRBV6-5 and TRBJ1-5; D remains unclear. Germline CDR1 MNHEY, CDR2 SVGAGI. This CDR3 spans 15 amino acids. Trimming left V 5 bases short and J 0 bases short, with 11 bases between. CDR3 sequence (DNA): TGTGCCAGCAGTCTTGGCAGAACTAGCAATCAGCCCCAGCATTTT. This translates into CASSLGRTSNQPQHF.

This chain links TRBV19 with TRBJ2-7, with 9 positions matching TRBD1. Losses at the gene ends were 5 bases for V and 1 base for J; bases not matched to a gene: 6. The CDR3 is 15 residues long. The V gene's germline CDR1 is LNHDA and CDR2 SQIVND (reference sequence). The CDR3 region has the DNA TGTGCCAGTAGTTCACCGGGACAGGGATCCTACGAGCAGTACTTC. Protein product: CASSSPGQGSYEQYF. Full variable domain (rest looked up from reference TRBV19 and TRBJ2-7): DGGITQSPKYLFRKEGQNVTLSCEQNLNHDAMYWYRQDPGQGLRLIYYSQIVNDFQKGDIAEGYSVSREKKESFPLTVTSAQKNPTAFYLCASSSPGQGSYEQYFGPGTRLTVT.

The rearrangement joins TRBV7-9 to TRBJ2-1; TRBD2 agrees at 7 bases. V was pared by 8 bases and J by 8 bases, with 12 bases of the junction left unmatched. The CDR3 is made up of 14 amino acids. Germline CDR1 is SEHNR and CDR2 is FQNEAQ (reference sequence). CDR3 in DNA: TGTGCCAGCCAGCGGGAACAAGTAATTGATGAGCAGTTCTTC. It codes for CASQREQVIDEQFF.

The V and J genes are TRBV6-5 and TRBJ2-3, with 7 nucleotides matching TRBD1. The CDR3 runs to 15 residues. From germline, CDR1 is MNHEY and CDR2 SVGAGI. Losses at the gene ends were 7 bases for V and 1 base for J; bases not matched to a gene: 8. The CDR3 DNA sequence: TGTGCCAGCAAGATAAACAGGGGAGGCACAGATACGCAGTATTTT. Protein sequence: CASKINRGGTDTQYF.

This clone has more than one count but fewer than ten. The chain carries TRBV3-1 (or the pseudogene TRBV3-2) and TRBJ2-5; D is perhaps TRBD1 (6 bases). Germline V gene data show CDR1 as LGHDT and CDR2 as YNNKEL (reference sequence). This CDR3 has 15 residues. V gave up 6 bases and J gave up 1 base, with 15 bases separating them. The CDR3 here is CASSDGQTPQETQYF. CDR3 nucleotides: TGTGCCAGCAGTGATGGACAGACACCCCAAGAGACCCAGTACTTC.

The chain combines TRBV7-6 with TRBJ1-1, with 7 nucleotides matching TRBD1. Germline V CDR1 and CDR2: SGHVS, FNYEAQ. The CDR3 spans 14 residues. J lost 11 bases, V lost 5 bases, and 14 bases had no gene match. The CDR3 here is CASSLEGAARVAFF. In DNA form, the CDR3 reads TGTGCCAGCAGCCTAGAGGGGGCTGCTAGGGTGGCTTTCTTT.

This clone showed up just once. The chain carries TRBV6-5 and TRBJ1-2; TRBD1 matches at 11 bases. This CDR3 region has 15 residues. Germline CDR1 MNHEY, CDR2 SVGAGI. Trimming cost V 5 bases and J 8 bases; bases outside gene matches: 10. The CDR3 loop is CASSLRTGGAEGYTF. In DNA form, the CDR3 reads TGTGCCAGCAGTCTGAGGACAGGGGGCGCAGAAGGCTACACCTTC.

Points on this clone: This same CDR3 is encoded by further DNA sequences in the sample. This chain links TRBV28 with TRBJ2-7, with a possible D match to TRBD2 (6 bases). This CDR3 is 12 amino acids long. Trimming took off 2 bases at V and 4 bases at J, with 6 bases between the two ends. Germline CDR1 reads MDHEN; CDR2 reads SYDVKM. CDR3 sequence reads: CASSLGRYEQYF. CDR3 sequence (DNA): TGTGCCAGCAGTTTAGGGAGGTACGAGCAGTACTTC.

This chain joins TRBV10-1 and TRBJ2-1; 15 nucleotides align to TRBD2. The CDR3 length is 13 residues. Germline CDR1 WNHNN, CDR2 SYGVQD (reference sequence). The V and J ends lost 8 bases and 7 bases, in that order; junction bases with no gene match: 0. CDR3 sequence reads: CASGTSGGNEQFF. The CDR3 nucleotides read TGCGCCAGCGGGACTAGCGGGGGGAATGAGCAGTTCTTC.

This chain links TRBV9 with TRBJ2-3, with D possibly being TRBD1 or TRBD2 (7 bases each). Trimming cost V 0 bases and J 4 bases, with 12 bases left between them. The CDR3 totals 15 residues. Germline CDR1 is SGDLS and CDR2 is YYNGEE. The CDR3, as DNA: TGTGCCAGCAGCGTAGGGGCAGGGGGGGCAGATACGCAGTATTTT. Translation gives CASSVGAGGADTQYF.

The CDR3 here is CASSLAQGVTGNTIYF. CDR3 nucleotides: TGTGCCAGCAGCTTGGCGCAGGGAGTAACTGGAAACACCATATATTTT. This chain uses TRBV5-6 with TRBJ1-3; D perhaps matches TRBD1 (5 bases). Germline V lookup: CDR1 SGHDT, CDR2 YYEEEE. The CDR3 loop spans 16 amino acids. Deletions cut 0 bases from V and 2 bases from J, with 12 bases between. The whole variable domain, filled in from reference TRBV5-6 and TRBJ1-3, reads DAGVTQSPTHLIKTRGQQVTLRCSPKSGHDTVSWYQQALGQGPQFIFQYYEEEERQRGNFPDRFSGHQFPNYSSELNVNALLLGDSALYLCASSLAQGVTGNTIYFGEGSWLTVV.